This TCR beta chain was observed in a study of blood T cell repertoires in COVID-19. Study details: The United States, Italy and Spain were the sources of the acute and convalescent COVID-19 samples.

The CDR3 has 15 residues. Trimming took 4 bases from V and 6 from J; bases not matched to a gene: 7. CDR1 WSHSY and CDR2 SAAADI come from the germline V gene. The repertoire was sequenced with immunoSEQ multiplex PCR; TCRdb's copy has only in-frame clones and lacks some. The data hold 95,000 to 120,000 clones, with around 90% observed a single time. This receptor was identified in a woman aged 45 to 65 with acute or convalescent COVID-19. Sample: peripheral blood. The genes are TRBV10-2 and TRBJ2-2; 8 bases line up with TRBD1. The CDR3 protein is CASSGRTGRAGELFF. DNA of the CDR3: TGCGCCAGCAGTGGGAGGACAGGGCGGGCCGGGGAGCTGTTTTTT.